The rows below give T cell receptor beta chains drawn from one sample of a study of shared clonotypes between healthy human individuals. The method was immunoSEQ multiplex PCR; TCRdb's version includes in-frame clones alone and lacks a portion of them. The sample includes over 950,000 clones, around three quarters of them seen just once. What was sequenced was memory CD4+ T cells from PBMCs. The receptors were gathered from a man aged 18 to 30 in good health. Some clones in this sample may be carry-over from other donors' samples. Both conserved end residues are part of each CDR3.

TRBV10-3 | CAISDPRSGDGYTF
TRBV11-3 | CASSLGAAGELFF
TRBV5-1 | CASSLVYRRGAPNTEAFF
TRBV5-1 | CASSHGQGYYEQYF
TRBV27 | CASSLWGEGPYEQYF
TRBV6-1 | CASSLGNYGYTF
TRBV6-5 | CASSIGQGAEKLFF
TRBV28 | CASSLAGGETQYF
TRBV7-2 | CASSLAGGSTDTQYF
TRBV5-1 | CATKALAGGYEQYF
TRBV19 | CVPQGVGNTEAFF
TRBV5-1 | CASSEQGDFYEQYF
TRBV28 | CASFAPGTNIQYF
TRBV9 | CASSVGPTGHPGDGYTF
TRBV6-4 | CASSNVTGLFSLQNEQFF
TRBV2 | CASAPQMNYGYTF
TRBV7-2 | CASSGGTSGAKGFYEQYF
TRBV29-1 | CSVRYMDEQFF
TRBV6-5 | CASSYSGGAAKNIQYF
TRBV30 | CAWSRGLAAYNEQFF
TRBV5-1 | CASSLGPASGGTDTQYF
TRBV7-9 | CASSLATTSGIGELFF
TRBV7-9 | CASSSFRSFTDTQYF
TRBV11-2 | CASSFSIPGGPKETQYF
TRBV18 | CASSPQSNEKLFF
TRBV6-5 | CASSSRTTEAFF
TRBV19 | CASSIDQERTEAFF
TRBV6-1 | CASSAFSGNTGELFF
TRBV7-2 | CASSPHGGQPNEKLFF
TRBV30 | CAWSGEGGQPQHF
TRBV5-4 | CASSLKRGTEAFF
TRBV2 | CASSENGDQPQHF
TRBV29-1 | CSVDQGDEKLFF
TRBV27 | CASSFWDRNNEQFF
TRBV18 | CASSPLLATDTQYF
TRBV5-1 | CASSLPTSGRPDTQYF
TRBV7-3 | CASSLLGDSYTGELFF
TRBV7-2 | CASSLNRGMTYEQYF
TRBV30 | CAWRPYNEQFF
TRBV15 | CATSIDARSTGELFF
TRBV29-1 | CSVGSASGSLAEQYF
TRBV7-3 | CASSLGVGDTQYF
TRBV29-1 | CSVAGTGNQPQHF
TRBV6-6 | CASRDPSGANVLTF
TRBV6-1 | CASIPGTVPNEKLFF
TRBV28 | CASRGPLSYEQYF
TRBV15 | CATSRDLGLRRKPSYEQYF
TRBV2 | CASSGRGSIYEQCF
TRBV5-1 | CASSWRGNEQFF
TRBV5-1 | CASSLVANPPGNEQFF
TRBV11-3 | CASSWRTGSYEQYF
TRBV10-2 | CASSEGTDRSNYGYTF
TRBV2 | CANKRENTDTQYF
TRBV7-3 | CASSLMYSGRGSRPDTQYF
TRBV4-2 | CASSPGLNEKLFF
TRBV18 | CASSWALNQETQYF
TRBV7-9 | CASSSGGETNEKLFF
TRBV30 | CAWSVLGEKLFF
TRBV9 | CASTANPTPGETQYF